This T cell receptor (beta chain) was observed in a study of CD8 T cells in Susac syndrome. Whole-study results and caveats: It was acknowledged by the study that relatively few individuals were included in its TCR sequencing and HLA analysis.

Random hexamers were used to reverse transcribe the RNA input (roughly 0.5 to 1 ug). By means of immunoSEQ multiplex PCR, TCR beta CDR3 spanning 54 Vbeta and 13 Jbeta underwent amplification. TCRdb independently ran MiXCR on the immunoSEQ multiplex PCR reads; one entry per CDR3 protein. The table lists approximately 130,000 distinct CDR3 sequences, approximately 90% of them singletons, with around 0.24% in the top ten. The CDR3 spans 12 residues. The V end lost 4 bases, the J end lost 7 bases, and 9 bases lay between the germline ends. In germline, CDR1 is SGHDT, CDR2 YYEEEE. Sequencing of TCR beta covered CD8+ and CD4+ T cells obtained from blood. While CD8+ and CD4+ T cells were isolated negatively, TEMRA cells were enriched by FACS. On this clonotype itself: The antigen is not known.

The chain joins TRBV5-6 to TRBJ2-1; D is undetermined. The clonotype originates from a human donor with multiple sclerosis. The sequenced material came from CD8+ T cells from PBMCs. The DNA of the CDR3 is TGTGCCAGCAGCGTGGTAGTAAATGAGCAGTTCTTC. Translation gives CASSVVVNEQFF.